Listed below are T cell receptor beta chains from one sample, sequenced in a study of shared T cell receptors in the human thymus. TCRdb keeps only in-frame clones here, not all; method: immunoSEQ multiplex PCR. The sample carries about 380,000 clones, approximately 95% recorded once. Sequenced sample: thymocytes. These receptors were obtained from a human donor. Each CDR3 is given with its conserved first and last residue. D genes are given only for firm matches. Rows may omit the clone size; those that give it use once, few, many or a size class.

TRBV4-2	.	TRBJ2-1	TRBD1	TGTGCCAGCAGCCCGGGGACAGTAAGCAATGAGCAGTTCTTC	CASSPGTVSNEQFF
TRBV13	.	TRBJ1-2	.	TGTGCCAGCAGCTTAGGAGTCCGCTTTTACTATGGCTACACCTTC	CASSLGVRFYYGYTF
TRBV11-3	.	TRBJ2-6	.	TGTGCCAGCAGTCCAGGACAGTCTAGCTCTGGGGCCAACGTCCTGACTTTC	CASSPGQSSSGANVLTF
TRBV5-1	.	TRBJ2-5	TRBD2	TGCGCCAGCAGCAACGGGACTAGCGGGCGCGGGGCCCAGTACTTC	CASSNGTSGRGAQYF
TRBV11-3	.	TRBJ2-7	.	TGTGCCAGCAGCTTTTCAGGGGACTCCTACGAGCAGTACTTC	CASSFSGDSYEQYF
TRBV5-6	once	TRBJ2-2	TRBD2	TGTGCCAGCAGCTTTGTTAGGGCGGGACTATGGGGGGACACCGGGGAGCTGTTTTTT	CASSFVRAGLWGDTGELFF
TRBV4-3	.	TRBJ2-7	.	TGCGCCAGCAGCCAAGATCATCGTCAGGGAAGATTTGAGTACTTC	CASSQDHRQGRFEYF
TRBV10-3	.	TRBJ2-7	.	TGTGCCATCACAGAGAACCGGAGCTCCTACGAGCAGTACTTC	CAITENRSSYEQYF
TRBV4-3	.	TRBJ2-2	.	TGCGCCAGCCGAAGACAGGATAAGAACACCGGGGAGCTGTTTTTT	CASRRQDKNTGELFF
TRBV5-8	.	TRBJ2-7	.	TGTGCCAGCAGACCGACTTATTACGAGCAGTACTTC	CASRPTYYEQYF
TRBV19	.	TRBJ2-5	.	TGTGCCAGTAGTATAGAGGGGACCCAGTACTTC	CASSIEGTQYF
TRBV29-1	once	TRBJ2-1	TRBD1	TGCAGCGTTGAAGATCGAGCAGGGGGCCACTACAATGAGCAGTTCTTC	CSVEDRAGGHYNEQFF
TRBV5-8	.	TRBJ2-7	TRBD1	TGTGCCAGCAGCTTTCGGGACAGGGGCGCCTACGAGCAGTACTTC	CASSFRDRGAYEQYF
TRBV7-2	.	TRBJ2-7	.	TGTGCCAGCAGCTTAACGCCAGTTCCCGAGCAGTACTTC	CASSLTPVPEQYF
TRBV14	.	TRBJ2-7	.	TGTGCCAGCAGCCCCGATACAGCGGACTCCTACGAGCAGTACTTC	CASSPDTADSYEQYF
TRBV10-1	.	TRBJ2-1	TRBD2	TGCGCCAGCAGTGACCTAGCGGGAGGATCCTACAATGAGCAGTTCTTC	CASSDLAGGSYNEQFF
TRBV5-4	.	TRBJ2-7	.	TGTGCCAGCAGCTCCGGGCGCCCTAGAGTGGGGGAGCAGTACTTC	CASSSGRPRVGEQYF
TRBV30	.	TRBJ1-3	.	TGTGCCTGGAGAGCCCCTCGGGACACCCAAAACACCATATATTTT	CAWRAPRDTQNTIYF
TRBV7-3	.	TRBJ2-3	TRBD1	TGTGCCAGCAGCCCACAGGGGATTCCAGATACGCAGTATTTT	CASSPQGIPDTQYF
TRBV27	.	TRBJ1-4	.	TGTGCCAGCAGCTCTGATTCCAGGGTGGCTAATGAAAAACTGTTTTTT	CASSSDSRVANEKLFF
TRBV27	once	TRBJ1-1	TRBD1	TGTGCCAGCAGTTTTACAGGGGGCGCGGACACTGAAGCTTTCTTT	CASSFTGGADTEAFF
TRBV28	.	TRBJ1-1	.	TGTGCCAGCAGTTTAAGGAACACTGAAGCTTTCTTT	CASSLRNTEAFF
TRBV7-3	.	TRBJ1-4	.	TGTGCCAGCAGCTTAGGGTTGGTGGGGCAGGTCAATGAAAAACTGTTTTTT	CASSLGLVGQVNEKLFF
TRBV27	.	TRBJ2-7	.	TGTGCCAGCAGTCCCAGGAGCTCCTACGAGCAGTACTTC	CASSPRSSYEQYF
TRBV10-2	.	TRBJ2-7	.	TGCGCCAGCAGTGAGTCAACTGAGCGGGACGAGCAGTACTTC	CASSESTERDEQYF
TRBV4-1	once	TRBJ2-7	.	TGCGCCAGCAGCCAAGAACCGTCGGCAGGGGCCTACGAGCAGTACTTC	CASSQEPSAGAYEQYF
TRBV19	.	TRBJ2-5	.	TGTGCCAGTACTCCGAAGGGAATACAAGAGACCCAGTACTTC	CASTPKGIQETQYF
TRBV7-6	.	TRBJ2-7	.	TGTGCCAGCAGCTTAGGGTCGAGGGTCTACGAGCAGTACTTC	CASSLGSRVYEQYF